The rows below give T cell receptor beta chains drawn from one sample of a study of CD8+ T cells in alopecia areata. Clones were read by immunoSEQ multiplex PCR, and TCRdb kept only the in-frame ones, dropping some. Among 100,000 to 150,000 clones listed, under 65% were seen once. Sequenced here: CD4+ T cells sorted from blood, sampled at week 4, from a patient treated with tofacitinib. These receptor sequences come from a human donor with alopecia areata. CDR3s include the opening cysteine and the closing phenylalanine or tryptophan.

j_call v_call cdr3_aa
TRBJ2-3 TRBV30 CAWSSLAGMDTQYF
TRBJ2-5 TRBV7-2 CASSGRVGETQYF
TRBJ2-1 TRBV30 CAWGAGTGKYNEQFF
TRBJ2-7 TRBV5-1 CASSTTGPARYEQYF
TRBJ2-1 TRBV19 CASSKDWAEQFF
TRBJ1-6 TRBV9 CASSVTGTDNSPLHF
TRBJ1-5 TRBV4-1 CASSQPTTGGNQPQHF
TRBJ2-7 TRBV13 CASSPWASGSNEQYF
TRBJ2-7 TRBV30 CAWSVYRTGPSEQYF
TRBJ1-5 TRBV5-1 CASSLDSNQPQHF
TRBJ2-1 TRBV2 CASSRLAGRGNEQFF
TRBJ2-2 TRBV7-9 CASSLATGLITGELFF
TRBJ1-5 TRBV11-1 CASSPGVGGRGQPQHF
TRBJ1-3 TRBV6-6 CASSYSILGGNTIYF
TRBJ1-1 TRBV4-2 CASRHGQFDTEAFF
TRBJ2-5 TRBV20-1 CSASLETQYF
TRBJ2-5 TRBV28 CASSSPREGRGTQYF
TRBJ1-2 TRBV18 CASSPGTANYGYTF
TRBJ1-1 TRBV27 CASSLRGGTEAFF
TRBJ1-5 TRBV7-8 CASSFPSTSNQPQHF
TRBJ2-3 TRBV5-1 CASSSSPDTQYF
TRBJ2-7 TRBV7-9 CASSLVRTDNLHSYEQYF
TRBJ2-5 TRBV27 CASSPRQGMETQYF
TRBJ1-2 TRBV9 CASSVRTADGYTF
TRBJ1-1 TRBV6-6 CASSYAAGEMNTEAFF
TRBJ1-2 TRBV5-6 CASSLKDREYGYTF
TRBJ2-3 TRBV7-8 CASSLLSRAGGTDTQYF
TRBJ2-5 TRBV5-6 CASSLGSGGALSTQYF
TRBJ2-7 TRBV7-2 CASSFNPGSEQYF
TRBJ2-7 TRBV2 CASRQESGTYEQYF
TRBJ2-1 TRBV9 CASSATVNEQFF
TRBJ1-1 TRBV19 CASSTYRGRAEAFF
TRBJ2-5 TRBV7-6 CASSLDGAGTQYF
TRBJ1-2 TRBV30 CAGQDGYTF
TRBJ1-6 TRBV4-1 CASRGLDSYNSPLHF
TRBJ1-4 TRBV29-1 CSGRDGNEKLFF
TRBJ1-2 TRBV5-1 CASSRGRGNEANYGYTF
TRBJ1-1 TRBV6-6 CASQGPNTEAFF
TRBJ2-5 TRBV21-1 CASSKEGRGGETQYF
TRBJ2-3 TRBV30 CAWSETSGSTDTQYF
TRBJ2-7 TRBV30 CAWSVGGHSYEQYF
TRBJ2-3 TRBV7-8 CASSLTGVTDTQYF
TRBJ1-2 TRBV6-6 CAVRTKLDGYTF
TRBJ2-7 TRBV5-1 CASSLVAGGENEQYF
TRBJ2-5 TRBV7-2 CASSLVSGYGETQYF
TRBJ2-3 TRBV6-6 CASSSAGKGVTDTQYF